This T cell receptor beta chain stems from a study of immune cell composition in non-small cell lung cancer. General study points: Tumour TCR-beta clonality was not significantly tied to smoking pack-years. Squamous carcinomas (around 80%) more often had tumour-associated clones >0.5% than adenocarcinomas (around 33%).

In its sample, this clone was seen a few times. Antigen: not known. Profiled with immunoSEQ multiplex PCR; TCRdb holds only in-frame clones, not every one. The sample gives about 3,300 clones, roughly two thirds of which show up once; approximately 4.3% is in the top ten. The CDR3 spans 14 residues. The V segment lost 6 bases and the J segment 5 bases; nucleotides outside the gene matches: 6. The germline V gene has CDR1 MDHEN and CDR2 SYDVKM. The normal lung sample lay at least 3 cm, and maximally far, from the tumour. The J gene is TRBJ1-4, the V gene TRBV28; 7 bases map to TRBD1. The receptor was isolated from a human donor with non-small cell lung cancer. The sample consisted of non-adjacent lung tissue. CDR3 sequence: CASSATGANEKLFF. Written as DNA, the CDR3 is TGTGCCAGCAGCGCAACAGGGGCCAATGAAAAACTGTTTTTT.